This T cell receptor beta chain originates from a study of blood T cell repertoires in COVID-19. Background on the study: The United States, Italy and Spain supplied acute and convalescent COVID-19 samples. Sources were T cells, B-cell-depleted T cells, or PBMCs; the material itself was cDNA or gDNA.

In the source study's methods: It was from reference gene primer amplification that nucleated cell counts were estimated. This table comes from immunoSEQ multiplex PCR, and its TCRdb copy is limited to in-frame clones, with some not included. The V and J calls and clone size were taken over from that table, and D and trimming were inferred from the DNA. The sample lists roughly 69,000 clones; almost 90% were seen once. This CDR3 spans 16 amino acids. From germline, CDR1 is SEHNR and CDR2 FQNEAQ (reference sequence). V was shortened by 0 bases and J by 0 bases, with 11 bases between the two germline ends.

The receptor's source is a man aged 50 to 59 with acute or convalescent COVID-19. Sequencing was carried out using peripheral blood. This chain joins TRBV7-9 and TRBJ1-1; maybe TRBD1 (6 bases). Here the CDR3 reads CASSLASTGMNTEAFF. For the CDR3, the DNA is TGTGCCAGCAGCTTAGCATCCACAGGGATGAACACTGAAGCTTTCTTT.